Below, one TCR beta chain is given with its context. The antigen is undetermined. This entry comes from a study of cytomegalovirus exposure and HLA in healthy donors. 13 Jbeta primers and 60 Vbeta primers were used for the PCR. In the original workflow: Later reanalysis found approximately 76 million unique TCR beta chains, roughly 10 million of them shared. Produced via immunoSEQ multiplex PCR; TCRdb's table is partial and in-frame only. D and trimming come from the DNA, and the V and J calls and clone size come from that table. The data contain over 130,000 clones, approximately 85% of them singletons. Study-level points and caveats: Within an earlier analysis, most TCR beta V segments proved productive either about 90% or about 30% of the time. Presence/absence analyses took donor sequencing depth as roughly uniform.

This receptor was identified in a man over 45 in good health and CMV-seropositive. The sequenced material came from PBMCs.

CDR3 nucleotides: TGTGCCAGCAGTTCGAGTTTCAAAGAGACCCAGTACTTC. Translated: CASSSSFKETQYF. The chain employs TRBV6-6 and TRBJ2-5; D unclear. The V and J ends lost 4 bases and 3 bases respectively, with 9 bases between them. The CDR3 loop spans 13 amino acids. CDR1 is MNHNY, CDR2 SVGAGI, per germline (reference sequence).